This entry is about one T cell receptor (beta chain). With 4 bases removed from V and 11 bases from J, the gap between germline ends came to 15 bases. Germline values: CDR1 MNHEY, CDR2 SMNVEV (reference sequence). This CDR3 spans 13 amino acids. The sample comes from a study of blood T cell repertoires in COVID-19. Study background: Some COVID-19 samples were acute and others convalescent; all came from the United States, Italy and Spain. T cells, B-cell-depleted T cells, or PBMCs provided the cDNA or gDNA that served as material.

Sequenced by immunoSEQ multiplex PCR; TCRdb stores in-frame clones only, minus some. Among roughly 130,000 clones listed, more than 75% were seen once. The sequence was obtained from a man aged 55-75 years with COVID-19, enrolled during active disease. The specimen was peripheral blood. The chain links TRBV27 to TRBJ2-1; the D gene is possibly TRBD2 (5 bases). The CDR3 spells CASSSPESGKQFF. The DNA of the CDR3 is TGTGCCAGCAGTTCCCCCGAAAGCGGCAAGCAGTTCTTC.